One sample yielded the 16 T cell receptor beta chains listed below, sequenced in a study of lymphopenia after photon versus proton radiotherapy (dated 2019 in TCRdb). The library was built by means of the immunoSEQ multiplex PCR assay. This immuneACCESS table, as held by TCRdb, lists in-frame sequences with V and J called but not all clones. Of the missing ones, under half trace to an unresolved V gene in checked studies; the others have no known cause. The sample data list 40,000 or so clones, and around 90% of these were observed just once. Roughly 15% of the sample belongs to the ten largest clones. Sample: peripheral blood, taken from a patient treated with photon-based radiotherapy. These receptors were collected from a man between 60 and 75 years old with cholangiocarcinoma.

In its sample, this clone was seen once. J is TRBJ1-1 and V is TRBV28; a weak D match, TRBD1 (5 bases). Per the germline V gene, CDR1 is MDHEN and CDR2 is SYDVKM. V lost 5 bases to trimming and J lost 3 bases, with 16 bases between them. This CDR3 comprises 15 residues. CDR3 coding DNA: TGTGCCAGCAGTGGGGAGGGGAATCGATACACTGAAGCTTTCTTT. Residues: CASSGEGNRYTEAFF. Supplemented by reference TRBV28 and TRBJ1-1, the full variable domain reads DVKVTQSSRYLVKRTGEKVFLECVQDMDHENMFWYRQDPGLGLRLIYFSYDVKMKEKGDIPEGYSVSREKKERFSLILESASTNQTSMYLCASSGEGNRYTEAFFGQGTRLTVV.

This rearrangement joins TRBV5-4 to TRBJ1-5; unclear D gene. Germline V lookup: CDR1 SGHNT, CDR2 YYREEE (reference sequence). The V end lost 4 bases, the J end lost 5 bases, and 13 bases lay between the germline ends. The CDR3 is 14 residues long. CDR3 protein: CASSVDGVDQPQHF. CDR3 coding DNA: TGTGCCAGCAGCGTGGACGGGGTAGATCAGCCCCAGCATTTT.

The CDR3 nucleotides are TGCGCCAGCAGCACCGGAGCGAACACTGAAGCTTTCTTT. Translation: CASSTGANTEAFF. V is TRBV5-1 and J is TRBJ1-1; D not resolved. From germline, CDR1 is SGHRS and CDR2 YFSETQ. The germline V and J ends were trimmed by 4 bases and 1 base, with 8 bases remaining between them. There are 13 residues in the CDR3.

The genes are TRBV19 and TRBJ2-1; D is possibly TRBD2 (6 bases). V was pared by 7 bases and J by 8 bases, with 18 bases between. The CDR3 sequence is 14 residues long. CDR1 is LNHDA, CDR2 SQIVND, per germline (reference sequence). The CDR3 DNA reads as TGTGCCAGTACTGACCTCGGGACTCGGGATGAGCAGTTCTTC. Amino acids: CASTDLGTRDEQFF.

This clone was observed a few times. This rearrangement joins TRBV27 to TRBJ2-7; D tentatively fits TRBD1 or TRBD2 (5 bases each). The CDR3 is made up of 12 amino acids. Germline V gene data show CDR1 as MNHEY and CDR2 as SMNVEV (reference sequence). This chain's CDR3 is CATWDGGYEQYF. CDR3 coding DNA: TGTGCGACCTGGGACGGAGGTTACGAGCAGTACTTC.

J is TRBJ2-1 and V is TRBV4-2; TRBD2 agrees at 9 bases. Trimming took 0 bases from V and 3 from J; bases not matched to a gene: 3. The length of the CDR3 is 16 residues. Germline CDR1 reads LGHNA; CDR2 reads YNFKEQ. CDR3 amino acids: CASSQDETSGYNEQFF. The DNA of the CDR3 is TGTGCCAGCAGCCAAGATGAGACTAGCGGCTACAATGAGCAGTTCTTC.

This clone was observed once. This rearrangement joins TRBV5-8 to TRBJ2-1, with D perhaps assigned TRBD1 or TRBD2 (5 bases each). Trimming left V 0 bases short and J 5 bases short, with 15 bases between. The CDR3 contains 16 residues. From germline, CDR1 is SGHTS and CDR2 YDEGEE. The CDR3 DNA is TGTGCCAGCAGCTTGGACTGGGCAGGGAGTAACAATGAGCAGTTCTTC. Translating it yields CASSLDWAGSNNEQFF.

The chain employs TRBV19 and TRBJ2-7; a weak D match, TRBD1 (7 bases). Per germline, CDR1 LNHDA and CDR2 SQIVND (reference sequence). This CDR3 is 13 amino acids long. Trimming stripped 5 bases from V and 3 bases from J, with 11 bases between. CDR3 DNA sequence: TGTGCCAGTAGTGGCGGGACAGTCTACGAGCAGTACTTC. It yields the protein CASSGGTVYEQYF. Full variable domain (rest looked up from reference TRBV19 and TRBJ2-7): DGGITQSPKYLFRKEGQNVTLSCEQNLNHDAMYWYRQDPGQGLRLIYYSQIVNDFQKGDIAEGYSVSREKKESFPLTVTSAQKNPTAFYLCASSGGTVYEQYFGPGTRLTVT.

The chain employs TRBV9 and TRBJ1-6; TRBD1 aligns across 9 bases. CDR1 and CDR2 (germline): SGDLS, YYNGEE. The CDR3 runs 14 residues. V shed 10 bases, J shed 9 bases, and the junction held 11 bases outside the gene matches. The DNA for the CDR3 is TGTGCCTCTTGCCGGGACAGGGTTCCTTCACCCCTCCACTTT. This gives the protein CASCRDRVPSPLHF.

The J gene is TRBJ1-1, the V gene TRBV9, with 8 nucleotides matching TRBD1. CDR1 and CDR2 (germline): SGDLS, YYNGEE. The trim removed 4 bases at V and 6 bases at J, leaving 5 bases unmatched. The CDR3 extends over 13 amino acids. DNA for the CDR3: TGTGCCAGCAGCTTCACAGGGGGTTCTGAAGCTTTCTTT. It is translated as CASSFTGGSEAFF. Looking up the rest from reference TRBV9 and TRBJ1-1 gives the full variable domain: DSGVTQTPKHLITATGQRVTLRCSPRSGDLSVYWYQQSLDQGLQFLIQYYNGEERAKGNILERFSAQQFPDLHSELNLSSLELGDSALYFCASSFTGGSEAFFGQGTRLTVV.

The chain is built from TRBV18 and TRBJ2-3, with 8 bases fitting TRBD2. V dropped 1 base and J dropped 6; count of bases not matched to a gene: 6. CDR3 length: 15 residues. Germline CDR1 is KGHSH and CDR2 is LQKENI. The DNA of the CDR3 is TGTGCCAGCTCACCACTAGGGACTAGGGGGGATACGCAGTATTTT. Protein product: CASSPLGTRGDTQYF.

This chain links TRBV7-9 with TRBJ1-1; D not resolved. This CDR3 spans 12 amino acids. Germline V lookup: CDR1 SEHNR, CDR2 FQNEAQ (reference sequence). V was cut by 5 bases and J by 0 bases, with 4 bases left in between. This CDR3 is CASSILNTEAFF. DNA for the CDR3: TGTGCCAGCAGCATTCTGAACACTGAAGCTTTCTTT.

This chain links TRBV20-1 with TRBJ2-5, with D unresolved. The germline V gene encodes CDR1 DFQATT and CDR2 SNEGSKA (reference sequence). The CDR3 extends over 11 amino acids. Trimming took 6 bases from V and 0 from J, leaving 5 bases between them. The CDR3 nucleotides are TGCAGTGCCCAACACCAAGAGACCCAGTACTTC. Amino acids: CSAQHQETQYF.

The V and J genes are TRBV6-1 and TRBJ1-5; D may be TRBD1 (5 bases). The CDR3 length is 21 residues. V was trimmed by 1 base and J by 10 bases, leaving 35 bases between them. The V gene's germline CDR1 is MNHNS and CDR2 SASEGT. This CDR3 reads CASSEEKFLVAGRGFGLPQHF. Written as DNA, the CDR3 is TGTGCCAGCAGTGAAGAAAAGTTTTTGGTCGCAGGGAGAGGATTCGGTTTACCCCAGCATTTT.

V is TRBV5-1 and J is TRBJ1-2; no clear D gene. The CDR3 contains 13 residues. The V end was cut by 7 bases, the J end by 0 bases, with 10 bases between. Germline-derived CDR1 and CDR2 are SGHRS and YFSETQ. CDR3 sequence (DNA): TGCGCCAGCGGAGGCAGTTCTAACTATGGCTACACCTTC. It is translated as CASGGSSNYGYTF. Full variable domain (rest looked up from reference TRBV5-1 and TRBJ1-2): KAGVTQTPRYLIKTRGQQVTLSCSPISGHRSVSWYQQTPGQGLQFLFEYFSETQRNKGNFPGRFSGRQFSNSRSEMNVSTLELGDSALYLCASGGSSNYGYTFGSGTRLTVV.

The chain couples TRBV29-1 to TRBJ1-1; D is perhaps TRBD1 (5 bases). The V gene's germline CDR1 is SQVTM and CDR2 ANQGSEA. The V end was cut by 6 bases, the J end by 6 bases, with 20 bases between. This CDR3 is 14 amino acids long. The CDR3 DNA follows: TGCAGCGTGTTCCCCTCGGGGAAGGGACCTGAAGCTTTCTTT. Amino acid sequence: CSVFPSGKGPEAFF.